This T cell receptor (beta chain) derives from a study of T cells after yellow fever vaccination. Study-level results: When the response was secondary, it was weaker but reached its peak faster, day 5 versus 15. Just a small share of clonotypes turned up in the CD4 compartment as well as the CD8 compartment.

The V gene end was trimmed by 5 bases and the J gene end by 5 bases; junction bases not matched to a gene: 11. This CDR3 spans 16 amino acids. CDR1 is MNHEY, CDR2 SMNVEV, per germline (reference sequence). This clonotype was detected only a few times. The antigen remains undetermined. The study made its TCR cDNA through 5'RACE template switching. That step introduced a universal primer site along with UMIs. TCRdb reprocessed the 5' RACE reads via MiXCR and lists one record per CDR3 protein. The table has some 350,000 distinct CDR3 sequences, 3.5% to 4.5% seen once. Source: PBMCs, taken 5 days after the yellow fever booster vaccination. The chain is built from TRBV27 and TRBJ1-1; 10 bases map to TRBD1. This clonotype originated in a man between 18 and 29 years old who received the YFV17D yellow fever vaccine. This CDR3 is CASSLRDRGQGTEAFF. The CDR3 DNA follows: TGTGCCAGCAGTCTCCGGGACAGGGGACAGGGTACTGAAGCTTTCTTT.